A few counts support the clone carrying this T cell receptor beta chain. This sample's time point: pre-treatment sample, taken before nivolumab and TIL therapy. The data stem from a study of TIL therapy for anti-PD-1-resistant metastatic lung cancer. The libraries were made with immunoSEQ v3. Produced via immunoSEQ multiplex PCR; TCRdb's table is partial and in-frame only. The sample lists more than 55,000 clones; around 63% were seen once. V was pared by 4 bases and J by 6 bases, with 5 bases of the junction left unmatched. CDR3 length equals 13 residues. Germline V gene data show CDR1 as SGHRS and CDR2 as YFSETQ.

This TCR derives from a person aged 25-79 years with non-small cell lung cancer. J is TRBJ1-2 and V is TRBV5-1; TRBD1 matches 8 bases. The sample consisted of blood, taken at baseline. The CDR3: CASSDRGRDGYTF. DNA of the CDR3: TGCGCCAGCAGCGACAGGGGTCGGGATGGCTACACCTTC.